This T cell receptor beta chain was identified in a study of blood T cell repertoires in COVID-19 (TCRdb year 2020). Context from the whole study: The collaborator samples originated in the United States, Italy and Spain and spanned the acute and convalescent phases of COVID-19. The prospective study material was composed of cDNA or gDNA derived from T cells, B-cell-depleted T cells, or PBMCs. The dataset comprised deeply sampled blood TCRbeta repertoires from subjects exposed to, actively infected with, or recovered from COVID-19. The repertoires were released in a freely available public database intended as a resource for research on the immune response to SARS-CoV-2. Samples were obtained from the ongoing ImmuneRACE study (first 160 participants) and from over 1,000 subjects provided by 6 global collaborators. The sample metadata nearly always contained a de-identified subject ID, COVID-19 status, age in years and sex. Where available, HLA class I and class II types were obtained from metadata supplied by the sample provider rather than from assay-based typing. What the work shows at the level of the full study, not this receptor alone: Clinical and demographic metadata were provided uncurated, with the amount varying by source and participant.

The CDR3 measures 17 amino acids from cysteine to phenylalanine. Kept here is only the CDR3 DNA, which spans 51 bases and is read in frame from base 1. After removal of 0 bases from V and 7 bases from J, the junction retains 7 bases not matched to a gene. The germline V gene supplies CDR1 SGHTA and CDR2 FQGNSA. One collaborating source in Seattle enrolled patients during active infection and followed them longitudinally through the course of disease. The collaborating institutions used their own protocols to collect whole blood in K2EDTA tubes. For TCRbeta analysis, collaborator samples were shipped as frozen whole blood, as isolated PBMCs, or as DNA extracted from either sample type. TCRbeta CDR3 regions were amplified from genomic DNA using the immunoSEQ Assay, a bias-controlled multiplex PCR. In the authors' own workflow: Nucleated cell counts per sample were estimated from amplification of reference gene primers within the assay. Sequence reads were collapsed and filtered to measure the absolute abundance of every unique TCRbeta CDR3 rearrangement. For each sample, productive Simpson clonality was calculated as the square root of Simpson's diversity index over productive rearrangements. Held by TCRdb, this immuneACCESS table contains in-frame sequences only and omits some clones. Under half of the omission traces to an unresolved V gene where checked; the cause of the rest is unknown. V, J and clone size were drawn from that table, and D and trimming were deduced from the DNA. The sample profile shows approximately 230,000 clones; about 91% of them were found once. Of the sample, roughly 6.7% is held by the ten largest clones.

Points on this clone: No antigen is known for it. The record has no base qualities; no much larger clone is one base away.

The TCR was taken from a woman between 25 and 40 years old with COVID-19, enrolled during active disease. The V and J segments used are TRBV7-2 and TRBJ2-1; the central 12 bases match TRBD2. Sequencing was carried out using peripheral blood. For the CDR3, the sequence is CASSLALLAGGGNEQFF. Here is the DNA: TGTGCCAGCAGCTTAGCTCTACTAGCGGGGGGCGGAAATGAGCAGTTCTTC.